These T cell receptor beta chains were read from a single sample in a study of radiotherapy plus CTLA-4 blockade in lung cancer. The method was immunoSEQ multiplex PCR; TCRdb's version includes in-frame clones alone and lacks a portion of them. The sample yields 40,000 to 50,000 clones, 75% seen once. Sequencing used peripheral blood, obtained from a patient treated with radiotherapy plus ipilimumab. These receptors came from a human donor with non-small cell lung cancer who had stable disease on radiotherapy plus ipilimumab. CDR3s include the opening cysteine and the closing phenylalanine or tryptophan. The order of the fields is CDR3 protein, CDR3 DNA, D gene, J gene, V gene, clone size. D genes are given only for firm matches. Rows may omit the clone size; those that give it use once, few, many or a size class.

CDR3: CASRDRENQPQHF; DNA: TGTGCCAGCAGGGACAGAGAAAATCAGCCCCAGCATTTT; D: -; J: TRBJ1-5; V: TRBV6-6; size: -
CDR3: CASLPLQGATGELFF; DNA: TGTGCCAGCCTCCCTCTACAGGGGGCAACCGGGGAGCTGTTTTTT; D: TRBD1; J: TRBJ2-2; V: TRBV2; size: -
CDR3: CASSLGVVRGGPQETQYF; DNA: TGTGCCAGCAGCTTGGGCGTCGTACGCGGGGGGCCGCAAGAGACCCAGTACTTC; D: TRBD2; J: TRBJ2-5; V: TRBV5-4; size: -
CDR3: CASSTSDRSYEQYF; DNA: TGTGCCAGCAGCACCTCCGACAGGTCCTACGAGCAGTACTTC; D: -; J: TRBJ2-7; V: TRBV5-4; size: -
CDR3: CASSQTGLGGYTF; DNA: TGTGCCAGCAGCCAGACGGGGTTGGGTGGCTACACCTTC; D: -; J: TRBJ1-2; V: TRBV7-9; size: -
CDR3: CASSLKGGGHGELFF; DNA: TGTGCCAGCAGCTTAAAGGGGGGGGGCCACGGGGAGCTGTTTTTT; D: -; J: TRBJ2-2; V: TRBV7-8; size: -
CDR3: CASRRTGGFYGYTF; DNA: TGTGCCAGCCGACGGACAGGGGGTTTCTATGGCTACACCTTC; D: TRBD1; J: TRBJ1-2; V: TRBV6-1; size: -
CDR3: CAISYGDTEAFF; DNA: TGTGCCATCTCTTATGGAGACACTGAAGCTTTCTTT; D: -; J: TRBJ1-1; V: TRBV10-3; size: once
CDR3: CAISVGTGFGGELFF; DNA: TGTGCCATCAGTGTGGGGACAGGGTTCGGCGGGGAGCTGTTTTTT; D: TRBD1; J: TRBJ2-2; V: TRBV10-3; size: few
CDR3: CASSLDRQGAQPQHF; DNA: TGTGCCAGCAGTCTGGATAGACAGGGAGCTCAGCCCCAGCATTTT; D: TRBD1; J: TRBJ1-5; V: TRBV6-6; size: few
CDR3: CSVQSEARNEQFF; DNA: TGCAGCGTCCAGTCGGAGGCACGGAATGAGCAGTTCTTC; D: -; J: TRBJ2-1; V: TRBV29-1; size: -
CDR3: CASSLATGIANSPLHF; DNA: TGTGCCAGCAGCTTAGCTACAGGAATCGCTAATTCACCCCTCCACTTT; D: -; J: TRBJ1-6; V: TRBV7-9; size: -
CDR3: CASGPGDGSSPLHF; DNA: TGTGCCAGCGGTCCGGGGGATGGTAGTTCACCCCTCCACTTT; D: -; J: TRBJ1-6; V: TRBV7-6; size: -
CDR3: CASFLETQYF; DNA: TGTGCCAGCTTCCTGGAGACCCAGTACTTC; D: -; J: TRBJ2-5; V: TRBV6-6; size: -
CDR3: CASSLLRGDTGELFF; DNA: TGCGCCAGCAGCTTGTTGCGGGGGGACACCGGGGAGCTGTTTTTT; D: TRBD2; J: TRBJ2-2; V: TRBV5-1; size: -
CDR3: CASSDTNTGELFF; DNA: TGCGCCAGCAGCGACACGAACACCGGGGAGCTGTTTTTT; D: -; J: TRBJ2-2; V: TRBV10-1; size: once
CDR3: CASSHTTGPLSPLHF; DNA: TGTGCCAGCAGCCATACGACAGGTCCATTATCACCCCTCCACTTT; D: -; J: TRBJ1-6; V: TRBV4-2; size: few
CDR3: CASSPQLAKNIQYF; DNA: TGTGCCAGCAGCCCCCAACTAGCCAAAAACATTCAGTACTTC; D: -; J: TRBJ2-4; V: TRBV7-9; size: -
CDR3: CASSPRSTGGINTEAFF; DNA: TGTGCCAGCAGCCCAAGGAGCACAGGGGGGATTAACACTGAAGCTTTCTTT; D: TRBD1; J: TRBJ1-1; V: TRBV7-6; size: -
CDR3: CASSQAGDRVTYEQYF; DNA: TGCGCCAGCAGCCAAGCCGGGGACAGGGTCACGTACGAGCAGTACTTC; D: TRBD1; J: TRBJ2-7; V: TRBV4-1; size: once
CDR3: CASSEQGEIYTF; DNA: TGTGCCAGCAGTGAACAGGGGGAAATCTACACCTTC; D: TRBD1; J: TRBJ1-2; V: TRBV2; size: -
CDR3: CASRPGGKVYEQYF; DNA: TGTGCCAGCAGACCAGGGGGAAAAGTTTACGAGCAGTACTTC; D: TRBD1; J: TRBJ2-7; V: TRBV6-5; size: -
CDR3: CASSPPAGDYGYTF; DNA: TGTGCCAGCTCACCACCGGCAGGGGACTATGGCTACACCTTC; D: -; J: TRBJ1-2; V: TRBV18; size: -
CDR3: CAWSSNTGELFF; DNA: TGTGCCTGGAGCTCGAACACCGGGGAGCTGTTTTTT; D: -; J: TRBJ2-2; V: TRBV30; size: -
CDR3: CASSQAGQWDYGYTF; DNA: TGCGCCAGCAGCCAAGCTGGACAGTGGGACTATGGCTACACCTTC; D: -; J: TRBJ1-2; V: TRBV4-1; size: -
CDR3: CASRSSDRAYGYTF; DNA: TGTGCCAGTAGGTCGTCGGACAGGGCCTATGGCTACACCTTC; D: TRBD1; J: TRBJ1-2; V: TRBV19; size: -
CDR3: CASSPPAKGANEKLFF; DNA: TGTGCCAGCTCACCACCGGCGAAGGGGGCTAACGAAAAACTGTTTTTT; D: TRBD1; J: TRBJ1-4; V: TRBV18; size: few
CDR3: CASSLGGLGGGGQFF; DNA: TGTGCCAGCAGCTTAGGGGGCCTGGGCGGGGGAGGGCAGTTCTTC; D: TRBD2; J: TRBJ2-1; V: TRBV7-2; size: few
CDR3: CASSVAYRGDTGELFF; DNA: TGTGCCAGCAGCGTAGCATACAGGGGAGACACCGGGGAGCTGTTTTTT; D: TRBD1; J: TRBJ2-2; V: TRBV9; size: few
CDR3: CASNPGTANTEAFF; DNA: TGTGCCTCGAACCCCGGGACAGCTAACACTGAAGCTTTCTTT; D: TRBD1; J: TRBJ1-1; V: TRBV30; size: -
CDR3: CASSLNTGQGAKNIQYF; DNA: TGTGCCAGCAGCTTAAATACGGGACAGGGTGCCAAAAACATTCAGTACTTC; D: TRBD1; J: TRBJ2-4; V: TRBV7-2; size: -
CDR3: CASSPTTGGLLRNEQFF; DNA: TGTGCCAGCAGCCCCACCACCGGGGGGCTATTACGCAATGAGCAGTTCTTC; D: -; J: TRBJ2-1; V: TRBV16; size: -
CDR3: CASSARQGRSGNTIYF; DNA: TGTGCCAGCAGCGCCCGACAGGGGAGATCTGGAAACACCATATATTTT; D: TRBD1; J: TRBJ1-3; V: TRBV9; size: -
CDR3: CASARDSYNEQFF; DNA: TGCGCCAGCGCCCGGGACTCCTACAATGAGCAGTTCTTC; D: -; J: TRBJ2-1; V: TRBV10-1; size: -
CDR3: CASRRDRTDTQYF; DNA: TGTGCCAGCAGACGGGACAGGACAGATACGCAGTATTTT; D: TRBD1; J: TRBJ2-3; V: TRBV5-4; size: -
CDR3: CAIRFRTGIGYEQYF; DNA: TGTGCCATCAGGTTTCGGACAGGGATCGGCTACGAGCAGTACTTC; D: TRBD1; J: TRBJ2-7; V: TRBV10-3; size: -
CDR3: CAWSLGQITDTQYF; DNA: TGTGCCTGGAGTCTCGGACAGATCACAGATACGCAGTATTTT; D: -; J: TRBJ2-3; V: TRBV30; size: -
CDR3: CASSLSFRGPESGGKLFF; DNA: TGTGCCAGCAGTTTATCCTTCAGGGGGCCGGAATCCGGTGGGAAACTGTTTTTT; D: TRBD1; J: TRBJ1-4; V: TRBV27; size: -
CDR3: CASSFRGLAGGTSTDTQYF; DNA: TGCGCCAGCAGCTTCCGTGGACTAGCGGGGGGGACTAGCACAGATACGCAGTATTTT; D: TRBD2; J: TRBJ2-3; V: TRBV5-1; size: -
CDR3: CASSFKTGTGQETQYF; DNA: TGTGCCAGCAGTTTCAAGACAGGGACGGGGCAAGAGACCCAGTACTTC; D: TRBD1; J: TRBJ2-5; V: TRBV6-6; size: -
CDR3: CASSHTGTGGTDTQYF; DNA: TGCGCCAGCAGCCATACCGGGACAGGTGGCACAGATACGCAGTATTTT; D: TRBD1; J: TRBJ2-3; V: TRBV4-1; size: -
CDR3: CASSVGLTGNTIYF; DNA: TGTGCCAGCAGCGTAGGACTTACTGGAAACACCATATATTTT; D: -; J: TRBJ1-3; V: TRBV9; size: -
CDR3: CASSRGQGIESPLHF; DNA: TGTGCCAGCAGCCGGGGACAGGGGATAGAGTCACCCCTCCACTTT; D: TRBD1; J: TRBJ1-6; V: TRBV5-8; size: -
CDR3: CASSRVQGASRETQYF; DNA: TGTGCCAGCAGTAGGGTACAGGGGGCGTCTCGGGAGACCCAGTACTTC; D: TRBD1; J: TRBJ2-5; V: TRBV11-3; size: few
CDR3: CSVEGQTNTEAFF; DNA: TGCAGCGTTGAGGGACAAACGAACACTGAAGCTTTCTTT; D: -; J: TRBJ1-1; V: TRBV29-1; size: -
CDR3: CASSLGQGLEQFF; DNA: TGCGCCAGCAGCTTGGGGCAGGGCTTAGAGCAGTTCTTC; D: -; J: TRBJ2-1; V: TRBV5-1; size: few
CDR3: CASSGQGGNQPQHF; DNA: TGTGCCAGCAGTGGACAGGGAGGCAATCAGCCCCAGCATTTT; D: TRBD1; J: TRBJ1-5; V: TRBV2; size: -
CDR3: CASSSGQGGVEKLFF; DNA: TGCGCCAGCAGCTCTGGACAGGGAGGAGTGGAAAAACTGTTTTTT; D: TRBD1; J: TRBJ1-4; V: TRBV5-1; size: -
CDR3: CASSASGAGDRDTQYF; DNA: TGTGCCAGCAGCGCTTCGGGGGCAGGGGACAGGGATACGCAGTATTTT; D: TRBD1; J: TRBJ2-3; V: TRBV9; size: few